A single sample is the source of the 16 T cell receptor beta chains below, sequenced in a study of CD8 T cells in ankylosing spondylitis. Notes on the study in general: Ankylosing spondylitis blood seemed to carry a telltale TCR beta motif made of under ten highly homologous variants.

TCRdb itself ran the 5' RACE reads through MiXCR, one entry per CDR3 protein. The sample has more than 100,000 distinct CDR3 sequences, approximately 17% seen once. These receptors' antigens are unknown. Sample: blood, either unsorted or a sorted T cell fraction (not recorded which). These receptors came from a male donor with ankylosing spondylitis.

The chain links TRBV19 to TRBJ2-7; D not certain. Germline V gene sequence: CDR1 LNHDA, CDR2 SQIVND (reference sequence). This CDR3 is 13 amino acids long. The V end lost 4 bases, the J end lost 2 bases, and 9 bases lay between the germline ends. CDR3 coding DNA: TGTGCCAGTAGTACACGTCTAGCCTACGAGCAGTACTTC. This sequence encodes CASSTRLAYEQYF.

The chain links TRBV27 to TRBJ2-7; D possibly uses TRBD1 or TRBD2 (6 bases each). The V end lost 6 bases, the J end lost 2 bases, and 14 bases lay between the germline ends. This CDR3 is built from 14 residues. Per germline, CDR1 MNHEY and CDR2 SMNVEV (reference sequence). This chain's CDR3 is CASSPRGQTYEQYF. DNA for the CDR3: TGTGCCAGCAGCCCTCGGGGGCAGACCTACGAGCAGTACTTC.

This rearrangement joins TRBV10-3 to TRBJ2-2; 14 bases are a match to TRBD2. CDR3 length: 15 amino acids. Germline-derived CDR1 and CDR2 are ENHRY and SYGVKD. The junction had 7 bases not matched to a gene; V was cut back by 10 bases and J by 6 bases. DNA for the CDR3: TGTGCCACCGGACTAGCGGGAGGAGAATCCGGGGAGCTGTTTTTT. Translated: CATGLAGGESGELFF.

This clonotype was counted only a few times. This chain uses TRBV20-1 with TRBJ2-1; possible D gene TRBD2, 6 bases. V gave up 3 bases and J gave up 7 bases, with 13 bases separating them. Germline loops: CDR1 DFQATT, CDR2 SNEGSKA (reference sequence). The CDR3 has 13 amino acids. CDR3 residues: CSASGGDRNEQFF. Written as DNA, the CDR3 is TGCAGTGCTAGTGGCGGGGATAGGAATGAGCAGTTCTTC.

This rearrangement joins TRBV30 to TRBJ2-1; D is undetermined. V was shortened by 2 bases and J by 6 bases, with 11 bases between the two germline ends. From germline, CDR1 is GTSNPN and CDR2 SVGIG (reference sequence). The CDR3 runs 13 residues. DNA for the CDR3: TGTGCCTGGAGTATAGTAGTAGGCAATGAGCAGTTCTTC. It translates to CAWSIVVGNEQFF.

The chain uses TRBV28 and TRBJ2-7; D is unclear. The CDR3 consists of 15 residues. Trimming took off 6 bases at V and 4 bases at J, with 19 bases between the two ends. Germline loops: CDR1 MDHEN, CDR2 SYDVKM. The CDR3 DNA is TGTGCCAGCAGAAATCCAGATGGACCGGCGTACGAGCAGTACTTC. This gives the protein CASRNPDGPAYEQYF.

This clonotype has more than one count but fewer than ten. The genes are TRBV7-2 and TRBJ1-3; no firm D call. This CDR3 spans 11 amino acids. Trimming took 3 bases from V and 8 from J, leaving 5 bases between them. Per the germline V gene, CDR1 is SGHTA and CDR2 is FQGNSA. The CDR3 sequence: CASSFHDTIYF. Here the CDR3 DNA reads TGTGCCAGCAGCTTCCATGACACCATATATTTT.

This clonotype showed up just once. This rearrangement joins TRBV5-1 to TRBJ2-7; 8 bases align to TRBD1. The germline V gene encodes CDR1 SGHRS and CDR2 YFSETQ. The CDR3 totals 13 residues. The ends lost 4 bases at V and 6 bases at J; junction bases unmatched: 6. CDR3 region: CASSPGQGPEQYF. CDR3 bases: TGCGCCAGCAGCCCTGGACAGGGTCCCGAGCAGTACTTC.

The sample holds a few counts of this clonotype. The rearrangement links TRBV6-2 or TRBV6-3 to TRBJ2-2; 9 nucleotides line up with TRBD2. Germline V gives CDR1 MNHEY, CDR2 SVGEGT. CDR3 length: 15 amino acids. Trimming cost V 6 bases and J 6 bases; bases outside gene matches: 8. This CDR3 is CASRKIAGEAGELFF. As DNA, the CDR3 is TGTGCCAGCAGAAAAATAGCGGGAGAAGCCGGGGAGCTGTTTTTT.

This chain joins TRBV7-8 and TRBJ2-1; the match to TRBD2 covers 10 bases. Germline V gene data show CDR1 as SGHVS and CDR2 as FQNEAQ. Trimming removed 7 bases from V and 4 bases from J; junction bases left unmatched: 10. The CDR3 is made up of 16 amino acids. CDR3 sequence (DNA): TGTGCCAGCACCACTAGTGGGACTAGCGCATACAATGAGCAGTTCTTC. Residues: CASTTSGTSAYNEQFF.

The J gene is TRBJ2-4, the V gene TRBV4-1, with D perhaps matching TRBD2 (5 bases). The CDR3 is made up of 14 amino acids. V was shortened by 5 bases and J by 0 bases, with 8 bases between the two germline ends. Germline CDR1 is MGHRA and CDR2 is YSYEKL. CDR3 DNA: TGCGCCAGCAGCGCCGGACTAGCCAAAAACATTCAGTACTTC. Protein product: CASSAGLAKNIQYF.

The chain links TRBV9 to TRBJ2-3; D may correspond to TRBD1 or TRBD2 (5 bases each). The germline gives CDR1 SGDLS, CDR2 YYNGEE. CDR3 length equals 16 residues. V was cut by 0 bases and J by 2 bases, with 13 bases left in between. The CDR3 DNA follows: TGTGCCAGCAGCGTAGACGGCCGGGGCTCCACAGATACGCAGTATTTT. Residues: CASSVDGRGSTDTQYF.

This chain joins TRBV5-8 and TRBJ1-1, with D uncertain. Looked up from germline, CDR1 is SGHTS and CDR2 is YDEGEE. CDR3 length: 11 residues. V lost 8 bases and J 3 bases, leaving 8 bases between the germline ends. This CDR3 reads CASGQYTEAFF. Here the CDR3 DNA reads TGTGCCAGTGGGCAGTACACTGAAGCTTTCTTT.

The chain is built from TRBV12-5 and TRBJ2-1, with 11 bases identical to TRBD2. The ends lost 0 bases at V and 8 bases at J; junction bases unmatched: 12. The CDR3 is made up of 18 amino acids. CDR1 and CDR2 from the germline V gene are LGHNT and FRNRAP. CDR3 nucleotide sequence: TGTGCTAGTGGTTTGGTACCCCTCACTAGCGGGAGTCTTGATGAGCAGTTCTTC. Its protein product is CASGLVPLTSGSLDEQFF.

The chain carries TRBV24-1 and TRBJ1-5; 10 bases line up with TRBD1. The V gene end was trimmed by 4 bases and the J gene end by 3 bases; junction bases not matched to a gene: 5. Germline V gene data show CDR1 as KGHDR and CDR2 as SFDVKD. There are 16 residues in the CDR3. The CDR3 spells CATSDRTGGFNQPQHF. CDR3 DNA: TGTGCCACCAGTGACCGGACAGGGGGATTCAATCAGCCCCAGCATTTT.

The chain recombines TRBV12-3 or TRBV12-4 with TRBJ2-3; TRBD2 agrees at 9 bases. CDR3 length: 18 residues. With 3 bases clipped from V and 5 bases from J, the junction kept 15 bases outside the gene matches. The CDR3 nucleotides read TGTGCCAGCAGTTTTTCGAGGGTGTCGCGGGAGGGTGTAGATACGCAGTATTTT. Its protein is CASSFSRVSREGVDTQYF.